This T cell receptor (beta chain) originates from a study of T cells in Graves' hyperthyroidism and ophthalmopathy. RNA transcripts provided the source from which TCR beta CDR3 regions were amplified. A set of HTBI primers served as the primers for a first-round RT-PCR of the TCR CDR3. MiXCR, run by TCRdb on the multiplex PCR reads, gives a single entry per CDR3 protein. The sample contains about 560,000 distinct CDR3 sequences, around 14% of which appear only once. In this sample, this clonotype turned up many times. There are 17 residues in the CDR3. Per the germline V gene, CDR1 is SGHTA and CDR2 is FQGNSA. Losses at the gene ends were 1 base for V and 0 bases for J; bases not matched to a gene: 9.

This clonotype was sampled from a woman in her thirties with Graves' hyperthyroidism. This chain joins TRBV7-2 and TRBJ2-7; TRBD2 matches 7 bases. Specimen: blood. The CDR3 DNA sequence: TGTGCCAGCAGCTTAGTTTCCGCGGGAGTGAACTCCTACGAGCAGTACTTC. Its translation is CASSLVSAGVNSYEQYF.